This T cell receptor beta chain was captured in a study of cytomegalovirus exposure and HLA in healthy donors (TCRdb year 2017). Background for the entire study: An earlier analysis of several hundred of the donors reported around 280 Gb of sequence data and 95 million to 130 million unique TCR beta sequences obtained from about 179 million T cells. Around 320 gigabases of sequencing data and roughly 90 million unique TCR sequences were included in an early release covering around 600 HLA-typed donors. Of the roughly 420 genotyped donors, 81% were placed in the genetic ancestry cluster associated with self-reported Caucasian donors. The aim of the study was to test whether cataloging public T cell receptors could identify signatures of past pathogen exposure. Using immunosequencing, the study profiled T cell repertoires from 550 to 750 subjects and related those repertoires to cytomegalovirus serostatus. Besides the first cohort of 550 to 750 subjects, a separate validation cohort made up of roughly 130 different subjects was used. To predict cytomegalovirus infection status, the study combined high-throughput TCR immunosequencing, statistical association of individual TCRs with disease status, and machine learning. To study patterns of TCR occurrence, a later analysis re-analyzed previously published TCR beta repertoires from 500 to 850 donors and added high-resolution HLA genotyping. The later analysis used no new phenotypic data to find candidate immune exposures, relying instead on TCR beta sequences and their occurrence across donors. An earlier analysis of 587 of the donors used high-throughput TCR beta sequencing to judge whether each TCR beta V gene segment behaved as functional or pseudogenic. Donor age, sex, ethnicity and CMV serostatus were compiled together with the repertoire data. Genome-wide SNP genotypes for about 60% of the roughly 700 donors were used in a later genetic analysis, which treated that subset as a discovery cohort. Every repertoire in the discovery cohort had been generated on one and the same sequencing platform. Class I and class II HLA loci were covered by the typing at four-digit resolution. Typing coverage varied by locus: roughly 620-630 donors for A, B, C, DRB1 and DQB1; under 550 for DQA1; over 600 for DPA1; approximately 490 for DPB1. Roughly five DR-DQ haplotypes were handled as single units for association and clustering, since linkage in the cohort was strong. Among some 410 genotyped donors of the cohort, an average of approximately 250,000 unique TCR beta nucleotide sequences were sequenced per donor, roughly 20% of them non-productive.

CDR1 and CDR2, per the germline V gene, are SGHRS and YFSETQ. V gives up 4 bases and J gives up 6 bases, and the segment between their germline ends measures 16 bases. CDR3 length: 15 amino acids, cysteine to phenylalanine. The kept DNA is CDR3 alone, 45 bases in frame from the first base. The receptor library was made with the immunoSEQ multiplex PCR assay. The multiplex PCR relied on a mix of 60 forward primers for TCR Vbeta segments and 13 reverse primers for TCR Jbeta segments. A multiplex PCR assay on genomic DNA amplified the CDR3 region of rearranged TCR beta genes. The amplified TCR beta libraries were sequenced on the Illumina HiSeq System as 87-base-pair reads. Regarding the original processing steps: Across the 500 to 750 repertoires, a later analysis counted roughly 84 million unique TCR beta chains, around 10 million of which were shared by at least two donors. Raw reads were error-corrected and collapsed into unique sequences by a nearest-neighbor algorithm in which closely related sequences were merged to remove PCR and sequencing errors. CDR3 sequences were aligned to IMGT reference sequences to assign V, D and J gene segments. For a sequence to be retained, a match of at least six nucleotides was required to both a V gene segment and a J gene segment. A rearrangement was called productive if the CDR3 had no stop codons and remained in frame with V and J, and every other rearrangement was called non-productive. CDR3 was defined according to IMGT convention as the region running from the second conserved V-encoded cysteine to the conserved J-encoded phenylalanine. The earlier analysis of 500 to 600 of the donors excluded sequences that lacked an unambiguous match to a single V gene segment. An earlier analysis of several hundred of the donors called V segments functional above 56.7% productive rearrangements and segregating when the between-donor standard deviation exceeded 5%. A statistical classification framework was built for diagnosing cytomegalovirus status from the catalog of TCR beta chain sequences. In a later analysis, TCR nucleotide sequences were compared against IMGT/GENE-DB human TR gene sequences so that V and J genes could be assigned. A later analysis assigned CDR3 sequences and most-parsimonious VDJ recombination scenarios with the TCRdist pipeline. In a later analysis, each TCR beta chain was defined by its CDR3 amino acid sequence together with its V-gene family, and reads lacking a unique V-gene family were excluded. As a way to deal with suspected cross-contamination and a sequencing artifact, a later analysis dropped approximately 570 nucleotide sequences that were highly shared and had low generation probability. A later analysis calculated a clonal expansion index for each public chain from normalized within-repertoire ranks of inferred template counts. A later analysis computed generation probabilities with a VDJ recombination model fitted to out-of-frame rearrangements, and checked the results against IGoR. In a later analysis, hypergeometric tests were used to score TCR-TCR, TCR-HLA and TCR-CMV co-occurrence, with a repertoire-size bias correction applied to TCR pairs. To estimate false discovery rates, a later analysis permuted the HLA or CMV assignments 20 times. A later analysis grouped co-occurring TCRs with DBSCAN, adding TCRdist sequence similarity when clustering within HLA-allele-positive subsets. Co-occurrence clustering excluded repertoires with fewer than 30,000 or more than 120,000 public chains, plus five with anomalous nucleotide sharing. The source is immuneACCESS, and TCRdb retained only in-frame sequences with V and J called. Part of the clones is not carried over; for the studies checked, unresolved V genes explain less than half of this, and the remainder is unexplained. The V and J calls and clone size come from that table; D and trimming were worked out from the DNA. This sample lists 72,000 or so clones; 74% were detected once. The ten biggest clones cover approximately 10% of the sample.

Broad study findings and their caveats: The only immune exposure information available for the cohort was CMV serostatus. Broadly in line with IMGT annotations, most TCR beta V segments showed up in productive rearrangements about 90% or about 30% of the time in an earlier analysis of some 590 of the donors. In both the original and validation cohorts, the classifier was reported to diagnose cytomegalovirus status with high specificity and sensitivity. Correlated functional status among segregating V segments might reflect linkage disequilibrium, but an unknown experimental factor could not be ruled out. According to a later analysis, most CMV-associated TCR beta chains appeared to be HLA-restricted, and the HLA associations seemed to be driven largely by CMV exposure. Most TCR sequences were observed very rarely across donors, whereas some public TCRs were present in many individuals. The cohort was sequenced for TCR beta chains only, and without alpha or paired-chain data the features that could be detected were limited. In a later genetic analysis, fewer N-insertions in productive TCRs were reported among donors in an Asian-associated ancestry cluster than the roughly 640-donor mean. Because counts were too low, roughly 18 rarely observed V segments, including chromosome 9 orphons, were left out of the earlier analysis of about 500 of the donors. A further reported finding was that TCR beta sequences accurately predicted the HLA-A and HLA-B alleles for most subjects in the first cohort. HLA typing was unavailable for some donors at each locus, so association tests used only the typed subset. In a later genetic analysis, a missense DCLRE1C variant was associated with V-gene and J-gene trimming of TCR beta chains, and the association was replicated in an independent cohort. A later analysis reported that several top co-occurrence clusters appeared linked to parvovirus B19, influenza, CMV and Epstein-Barr virus. The study listed approximately 160 TCR beta chains as associated with cytomegalovirus. According to the authors, the approach could potentially be generalized to other disease states and immunological phenotypes. A few of the identified cytomegalovirus-associated TCR beta chains were confirmed in vitro to be specific for cytomegalovirus antigens. A cluster of highly shared sequence variants was judged likely to represent a technical artifact of the sequencing pipeline. Because the 87-base-pair reads could not distinguish some IMGT-functional V segments, including TRBV6-2 and TRBV6-3, those segments were excluded. A later analysis associated around 16,000 TCR beta sequences with specific HLA alleles at a false discovery rate of 0.05. In a later analysis, TCR association rates were found to vary across HLA loci, with the most associated TCRs seen for DRB1 alleles and the fewest for HLA-C alleles. Compared with equally common non-associated chains, HLA-associated TCR beta chains in a later analysis were more clonally expanded and had lower generation probabilities. Sequencing depth was assumed to be roughly uniform across donors in the presence/absence analyses, though that assumption may not hold. Assigning TCR associations to individual alleles was difficult when HLA alleles, especially DR and DQ, strongly co-occurred.

As regards this clone: Its antigen remains undetermined. Base-call qualities are not available, and no considerably larger clone is one nucleotide away.

The cohort comprised fewer than 750 healthy bone marrow donors. At the time of sampling, every cohort member was nominally healthy, though immune exposures that went unrecorded were likely present. Of the 690 or so cohort members, 250 to 300 had positive CMV serostatus and 350 to 450 had negative CMV serostatus, and CMV serostatus was not recorded for the donor. A peripheral blood sample was collected from each donor, and TCR beta sequencing was performed on peripheral blood mononuclear cells. Genomic DNA extraction from the blood cell samples was performed with the Qiagen DNeasy Blood Extraction Kit.

The sequencing input was PBMCs. In this chain, TRBV5-1 is recombined with TRBJ1-4; TRBD1 might be the D gene, on 6 matching bases. The receptor comes from a human donor in good health. The CDR3 protein sequence reads: CASSGGRGGDEKLFF. The nucleotide sequence is TGCGCCAGCAGCGGGGGACGGGGGGGCGATGAAAAACTGTTTTTT. Full variable domain (CDR3 extended with the reference TRBV5-1 and TRBJ1-4 proteins): KAGVTQTPRYLIKTRGQQVTLSCSPISGHRSVSWYQQTPGQGLQFLFEYFSETQRNKGNFPGRFSGRQFSNSRSEMNVSTLELGDSALYLCASSGGRGGDEKLFFGSGTQLSVL.